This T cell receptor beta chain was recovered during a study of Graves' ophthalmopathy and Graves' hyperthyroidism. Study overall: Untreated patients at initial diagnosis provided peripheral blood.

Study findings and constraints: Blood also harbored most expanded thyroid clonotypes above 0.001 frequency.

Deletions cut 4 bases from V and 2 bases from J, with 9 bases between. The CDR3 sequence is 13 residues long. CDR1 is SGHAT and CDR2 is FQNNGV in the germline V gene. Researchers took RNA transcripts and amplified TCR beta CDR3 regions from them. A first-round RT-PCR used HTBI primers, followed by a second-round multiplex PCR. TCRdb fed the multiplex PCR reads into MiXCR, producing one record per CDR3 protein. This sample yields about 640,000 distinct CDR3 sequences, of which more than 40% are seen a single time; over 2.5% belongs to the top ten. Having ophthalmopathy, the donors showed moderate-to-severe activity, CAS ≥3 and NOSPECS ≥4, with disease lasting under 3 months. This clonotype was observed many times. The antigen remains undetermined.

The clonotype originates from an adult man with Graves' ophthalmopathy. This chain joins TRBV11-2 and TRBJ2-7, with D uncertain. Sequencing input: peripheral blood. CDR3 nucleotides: TGTGCCAGCAGCTCCGGACGGCCCTACGAGCAGTACTTC. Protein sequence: CASSSGRPYEQYF.